These 11 T cell receptor beta chains were sequenced from one sample in a study of post-analysis software for immune sequencing data. Study-level points and caveats: A handful of TRBV segments (TRBV5-6, TRBV5-1 and TRBV20-1 among them) occurred more frequently in patients than in controls.

These receptors have no identified antigens. Sequencing libraries made from TCR beta cDNA carried unique molecular identifiers. In TCRdb, the PCR reads were re-called with MiXCR into one record per CDR3 protein. The repertoire holds hundreds of thousands of distinct CDR3 sequences, with less than 35% as singletons. Sequencing input: blood. These receptors came from a girl aged 5 to 17 with multiple sclerosis.

V is TRBV27 and J is TRBJ1-2, with 8 positions matching TRBD1. Germline-derived CDR1 and CDR2 are MNHEY and SMNVEV (reference sequence). Trimming took 6 bases from V and 7 from J; bases not matched to a gene: 4. This CDR3 is built from 12 residues. This chain's CDR3 is CASRTGGVGYTF. The CDR3 region has the DNA TGTGCCAGCAGAACAGGGGGAGTTGGCTACACCTTC.

This clonotype came up a few times. V gene TRBV6-4 combines with J gene TRBJ2-6; 7 bases agree with TRBD1. The CDR3 is 19 amino acids. With 0 bases clipped from V and 1 base from J, the junction kept 9 bases outside the gene matches. Germline V lookup: CDR1 MRHNA, CDR2 SNTAGT. CDR3 region: CASSDSVPGGSSGANVLTF. The CDR3 DNA sequence: TGTGCCAGCAGTGACTCGGTTCCAGGGGGAAGTTCTGGGGCCAACGTCCTGACTTTC.

The chain combines TRBV6-2 or TRBV6-3 with TRBJ2-5, with 8 positions matching TRBD1. In germline, CDR1 is MNHEY, CDR2 SVGEGT. The V gene end was trimmed by 8 bases and the J gene end by 0 bases; junction bases not matched to a gene: 5. The CDR3 consists of 14 residues. The CDR3 spells CASRRQGHQETQYF. CDR3 nucleotides: TGTGCCAGCCGGCGACAGGGGCACCAAGAGACCCAGTACTTC.

The sample holds a few counts of this clonotype. The chain employs TRBV7-9 and TRBJ1-1; D might be TRBD1 (5 bases). Trimming shortened V by 5 bases and J by 11 bases, and 21 bases separated the two germline ends. Germline lookup yields CDR1 SEHNR and CDR2 FQNEAQ (reference sequence). The CDR3 spans 14 residues. The CDR3, as DNA: TGTGCCAGCAGCCCGGGGGTGGGGTCACCAGGGGCTTTCTTT. Its protein is CASSPGVGSPGAFF.

A few counts support this clonotype. This sequence joins TRBV5-1 and TRBJ2-3; 13 bases are a match to TRBD2. CDR1 and CDR2 (germline): SGHRS, YFSETQ. J lost 9 bases, V lost 3 bases, and 7 bases had no gene match. The CDR3 totals 15 residues. Written as DNA, the CDR3 is TGCGCCAGCAGCTGGATACTAGCGGGGGGGGGCACGCAGTATTTT. Its protein is CASSWILAGGGTQYF.

The chain uses TRBV7-9 and TRBJ2-3; TRBD2 might be the D (6 bases). Trimming left V 5 bases short and J 0 bases short, with 12 bases between. CDR3 length: 15 amino acids. Germline V gene lookup returns CDR1 SEHNR and CDR2 FQNEAQ (reference sequence). Here the CDR3 DNA reads TGTGCCAGCAGCGCCCCCGGGACTAGCACAGATACGCAGTATTTT. It translates to CASSAPGTSTDTQYF.

For this clonotype: The CDR3 ends on some other residue instead of the conserved phenylalanine or tryptophan, so this is likely a read error. The chain carries TRBV20-1 and TRBJ1-5; 10 bases match TRBD1. The V and J ends lost 3 bases and 0 bases, in that order; junction bases with no gene match: 2. Germline V gives CDR1 DFQATT, CDR2 SNEGSKA (reference sequence). The CDR3 sequence is 15 residues long. Written as DNA, the CDR3 is TGCAGTGCTAGGAGGACAGGGGGTAGCAATCAGCCCCAGCATGTT. It is translated as CSARRTGGSNQPQHV.

This clonotype was seen a handful of times. The chain links TRBV10-3 to TRBJ1-1; TRBD1 matches 8 bases. The V gene's germline CDR1 is ENHRY and CDR2 SYGVKD. Trimming cost V 6 bases and J 5 bases; bases outside gene matches: 5. CDR3 length: 13 residues. This CDR3 reads CAIRRDRTTEAFF. CDR3 DNA sequence: TGTGCCATCAGGCGGGACAGGACAACTGAAGCTTTCTTT.

The chain uses TRBV25-1 and TRBJ1-2, with 10 bases lining up with TRBD1. The CDR3 spans 16 residues. Looked up from germline, CDR1 is MGHDK and CDR2 is SYGVNS. The trim removed 4 bases at V and 2 bases at J, leaving 7 bases unmatched. The CDR3 protein is CASSAYAGQGNYGYTF. The CDR3 DNA reads as TGTGCCAGCAGTGCCTACGCGGGACAGGGGAACTATGGCTACACCTTC.

This clonotype has only a few counts. The chain carries TRBV29-1 and TRBJ1-4, with 10 bases that match TRBD1. Germline CDR1 reads SQVTM; CDR2 reads ANQGSEA. The CDR3 is 14 amino acids. V trimming: 7 bases; J trimming: 7 bases; junction bases outside the gene matches: 9. DNA for the CDR3: TGCAGCGCAGCGACAGGGGGCTATAGTGAAAAACTGTTTTTT. It yields the protein CSAATGGYSEKLFF. Full variable domain (outside the CDR3, taken from reference TRBV29-1 and TRBJ1-4): SAVISQKPSRDICQRGTSLTIQCQVDSQVTMMFWYRQQPGQSLTLIATANQGSEATYESGFVIDKFPISRPNLTFSTLTVSNMSPEDSSIYLCSAATGGYSEKLFFGSGTQLSVL.

The gene calls are TRBV5-1 and TRBJ2-7, with TRBD2 matching over 14 bases. The CDR3 has 20 residues. Per the germline V gene, CDR1 is SGHRS and CDR2 is YFSETQ. With V trimmed by 0 bases and J by 7 bases, 18 bases remained unmatched. CDR3 nucleotides: TGCGCCAGCAGCTTGGGCCCCGGGACTAGCGGGGGTTACGCCTACAATGAGCAGTACTTC. Protein product: CASSLGPGTSGGYAYNEQYF.